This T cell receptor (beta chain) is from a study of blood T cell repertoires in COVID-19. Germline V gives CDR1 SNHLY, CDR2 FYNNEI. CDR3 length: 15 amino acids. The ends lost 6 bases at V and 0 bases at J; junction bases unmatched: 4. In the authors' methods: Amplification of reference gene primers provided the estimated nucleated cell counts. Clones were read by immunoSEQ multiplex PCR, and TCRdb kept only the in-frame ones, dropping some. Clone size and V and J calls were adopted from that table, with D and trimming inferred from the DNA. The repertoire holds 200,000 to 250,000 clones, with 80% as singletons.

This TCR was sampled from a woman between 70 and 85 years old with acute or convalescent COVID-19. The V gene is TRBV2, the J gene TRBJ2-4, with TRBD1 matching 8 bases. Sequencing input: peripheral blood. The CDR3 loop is CASRDRVLAKNIQYF. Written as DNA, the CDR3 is TGTGCCAGCAGGGACAGGGTACTAGCCAAAAACATTCAGTACTTC. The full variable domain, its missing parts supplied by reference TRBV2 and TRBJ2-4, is EPEVTQTPSHQVTQMGQEVILRCVPISNHLYFYWYRQILGQKVEFLVSFYNNEISEKSEIFDDQFSVERPDGSNFTLKIRSTKLEDSAMYFCASRDRVLAKNIQYFGAGTRLSVL.